This entry describes one T cell receptor (beta chain). Its specificity is unknown. This record comes from a study of blood T cells in healthy people across ages. Findings of the study overall: Observed TCR beta diversity showed a strong correlation with the percentage of naive T cells as measured by flow cytometry. Investigators viewed diversity estimates from one million T cells as underestimates, the study reported.

A second PCR, run for roughly 7 to 12 cycles, used a sample-barcoded 5' primer plus a J-beta primer mix. With 12 random nucleotides, a template-switch adaptor tagged each individual cDNA molecule. TCRdb re-derived calls from the 5' RACE reads in MiXCR, one entry per CDR3 protein. The profile shows hundreds of thousands of distinct CDR3 sequences, roughly 47% of them singletons. The sequence was collected from a woman aged 60-75 years in good health. Input material: blood.

CDR3 coding DNA: TGTGCCAGCAGCCAAGAGTGGGGGGTGGCAGATACGCAGTATTTT. It yields the protein CASSQEWGVADTQYF. The genes are TRBV3-1 and TRBJ2-3; TRBD2 is a possible D gene (6 bases). Trimming cost V 0 bases and J 4 bases, with 11 bases left between them. This CDR3 is built from 15 residues. Germline V gene sequence: CDR1 LGHDT, CDR2 YNNKEL (reference sequence).